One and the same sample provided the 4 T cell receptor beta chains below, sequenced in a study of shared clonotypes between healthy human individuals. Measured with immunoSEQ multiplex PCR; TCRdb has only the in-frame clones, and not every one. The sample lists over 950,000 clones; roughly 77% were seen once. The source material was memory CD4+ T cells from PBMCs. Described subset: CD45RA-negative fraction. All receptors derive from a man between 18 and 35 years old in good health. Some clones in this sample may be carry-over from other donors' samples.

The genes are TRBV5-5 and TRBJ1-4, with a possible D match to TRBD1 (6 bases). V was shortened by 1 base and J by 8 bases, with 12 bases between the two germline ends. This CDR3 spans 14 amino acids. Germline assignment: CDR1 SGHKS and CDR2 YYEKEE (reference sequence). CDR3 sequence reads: CASSLWGPGEKLFF. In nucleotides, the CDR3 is TGTGCCAGCAGCTTGTGGGGGCCGGGAGAAAAACTGTTTTTT.

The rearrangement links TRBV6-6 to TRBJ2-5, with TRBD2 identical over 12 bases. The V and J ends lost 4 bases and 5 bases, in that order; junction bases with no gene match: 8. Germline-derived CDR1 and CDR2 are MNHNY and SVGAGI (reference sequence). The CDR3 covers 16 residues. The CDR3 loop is CASSSASGRAGETQYF. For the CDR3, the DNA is TGTGCCAGCAGTTCGGCTAGCGGGAGGGCCGGGGAGACCCAGTACTTC.

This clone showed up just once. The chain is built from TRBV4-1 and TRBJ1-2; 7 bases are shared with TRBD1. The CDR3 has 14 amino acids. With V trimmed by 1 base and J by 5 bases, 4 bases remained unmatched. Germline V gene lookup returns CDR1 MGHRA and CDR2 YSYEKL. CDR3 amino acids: CASSQADREYGYTF. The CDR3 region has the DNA TGCGCCAGCAGCCAAGCCGACAGGGAATATGGCTACACCTTC.

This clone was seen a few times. The CDR3 DNA follows: TGTGCCAGCAGCTATGGGACGTGGAGCAATCAGCCCCAGCATTTT. The encoded protein is CASSYGTWSNQPQHF. The gene calls are TRBV7-2 and TRBJ1-5; a weak D match, TRBD1 (5 bases). The CDR3 runs 15 residues. Germline loops: CDR1 SGHTA, CDR2 FQGNSA. The V end was cut by 4 bases, the J end by 1 base, with 11 bases between.